This TCR beta chain was obtained from a study of blood T cell repertoires in COVID-19. Study-wide context: The United States, Italy and Spain were the sources of the acute and convalescent COVID-19 samples. Sources were T cells, B-cell-depleted T cells, or PBMCs; the material itself was cDNA or gDNA.

Authors' data handling: Reference gene primers were amplified, and this amplification served to estimate nucleated cell counts. This table comes from immunoSEQ multiplex PCR, and its TCRdb copy is limited to in-frame clones, with some not included. That table supplies the V and J calls and clone size; D and trimming were determined from the DNA. This sample has about 260,000 clones; over 80% occur once, and the top ten carry 3.7%. Deletions cut 7 bases from V and 2 bases from J, with 12 bases between. In germline, CDR1 is SQVTM, CDR2 ANQGSEA. There are 13 residues in the CDR3. The sample consisted of peripheral blood. The chain is built from TRBV29-1 and TRBJ1-3; weak D call: TRBD1 (5 bases). The sequence came from a woman between 40 and 55 years old with acute or convalescent COVID-19. Here the CDR3 reads CSALAGPGNTIYF. The CDR3 DNA reads as TGCAGCGCCCTGGCGGGACCTGGAAACACCATATATTTT.